The table lists the clone carrying this TCR beta chain with a few counts. What it recognizes is unknown. An end of the junction does not agree with germline; a read error may underlie this. This sample is drawn from a study of blood T cells in healthy people across ages. Ranging in age from about 6 to 100, the donors were healthy Caucasian individuals from Russia. Study observations and caveats: Those diversity estimates obtained from one million T cells were thought to be underestimates. Age showed a roughly linear inverse relationship with TCR beta diversity per million T cells. PBMCs went unsorted, and a conclusive naive versus antigen-experienced comparison was therefore prevented.

The use of a sample-barcoded 5' primer and a J-beta primer mix characterized a second PCR of about 6 to 11 cycles. Each CDR3 protein is one row after TCRdb ran MiXCR on the 5' RACE reads. The sample has about 580,000 distinct CDR3 sequences; more than 45% are singletons. The sequencing input was blood. The TCR comes from a man older than 75 in good health.

The CDR3 sequence: CASSSLAGGRNEQFF. In DNA form, the CDR3 reads TGTGCTAGCAGCTCCTTAGCGGGGGGGCGCAATGAGCAGTTCTTC. V gene TRBV7-7 combines with J gene TRBJ2-1, with TRBD2 matching over 11 bases. The germline V gene has CDR1 SSHAT and CDR2 FNYEAQ (reference sequence). This CDR3 contains 15 residues.